This is a list of T cell receptor beta chains from one sample in a study of blood T cell repertoires in COVID-19. Sequencing was performed with immunoSEQ multiplex PCR; in TCRdb, only in-frame clones are kept and a portion is missing. Of about 240,000 clones in the sample, about nine tenths were seen once. The sequenced sample consisted of peripheral blood. All receptors come from a man between 60 and 70 years old who had recovered from COVID-19. Each CDR3 is given with its conserved first and last residue. D genes are given only for firm matches. Clone size is shown for a subset of rows, as once, few, many or a class of expanded clone.

d_gene: TRBD2; abundance: few; j_gene: TRBJ2-1; v_gene: TRBV5-1; len: 15; CDR3nt: TGCGCCAGCAGCCCTTCGGGGGGGCGCTCTGCTGAGCAGTTCTTC; CDR3aa: CASSPSGGRSAEQFF
d_gene: TRBD1; abundance: .; j_gene: TRBJ1-2; v_gene: TRBV14; len: 12; CDR3nt: TGTGCCAGCAGCGGGACAGGGTTTGGCTACACCTTC; CDR3aa: CASSGTGFGYTF
d_gene: TRBD1; abundance: .; j_gene: TRBJ1-2; v_gene: TRBV28; len: 13; CDR3nt: TGTGCCAGCAAACTGACAGGGAGCTATGGCTACACCTTC; CDR3aa: CASKLTGSYGYTF
d_gene: TRBD1; abundance: .; j_gene: TRBJ1-6; v_gene: TRBV11-2; len: 15; CDR3nt: TGTGCCAGCAGCTTCCGGGACAGTAATAATTCACCCCTCCACTTT; CDR3aa: CASSFRDSNNSPLHF
d_gene: TRBD1; abundance: .; j_gene: TRBJ2-7; v_gene: TRBV30; len: 15; CDR3nt: TGTGCCTGGAGTCCGGGACAGGACCACCCGGACGAGCAGTACTTC; CDR3aa: CAWSPGQDHPDEQYF
d_gene: TRBD1; abundance: .; j_gene: TRBJ1-1; v_gene: TRBV6-6; len: 16; CDR3nt: TGTGCCAGCAGTTACGGGGACAGACCTCCTGGGAGCGAAGCTTTCTTT; CDR3aa: CASSYGDRPPGSEAFF
d_gene: .; abundance: .; j_gene: TRBJ1-2; v_gene: TRBV6-4; len: 13; CDR3nt: TGTGCCAGCAGCGAGACAGGCGCCTATGGCTACACCTTC; CDR3aa: CASSETGAYGYTF
d_gene: .; abundance: once; j_gene: TRBJ2-7; v_gene: TRBV11-1; len: 15; CDR3nt: TGTGCCAGCAGCTCCCCGGGACCTGTGGGGGGAGAGCAGTACTTC; CDR3aa: CASSSPGPVGGEQYF
d_gene: .; abundance: .; j_gene: TRBJ2-2; v_gene: TRBV5-1; len: 15; CDR3nt: TGCGCCAGCAGCTTGGGGCAGATCGCTCCCGGGGAGCTGTTTTTT; CDR3aa: CASSLGQIAPGELFF
d_gene: .; abundance: .; j_gene: TRBJ2-3; v_gene: TRBV9; len: 14; CDR3nt: TGTGCCAGCAGCAGCGTTGGTAGCACAGATACGCAGTATTTT; CDR3aa: CASSSVGSTDTQYF
d_gene: .; abundance: .; j_gene: TRBJ2-4; v_gene: TRBV4-1; len: 20; CDR3nt: TGCGCCAGCAGCCAAGTTGAGATCTCCGAATCTTATTTAGCCAAAAACATTCAGTACTTC; CDR3aa: CASSQVEISESYLAKNIQYF
d_gene: .; abundance: .; j_gene: TRBJ2-3; v_gene: TRBV30; len: 13; CDR3nt: TGTGCCTGGAGTGTACGGACAACAGATACGCAGTATTTT; CDR3aa: CAWSVRTTDTQYF
d_gene: .; abundance: .; j_gene: TRBJ1-2; v_gene: TRBV7-9; len: 17; CDR3nt: TGTGCCAGCAGCTTAGTCCCTCTACGGGACATAACCTATGGCTACACCTTC; CDR3aa: CASSLVPLRDITYGYTF